The clone carrying this TCR beta chain was detected a few times. As yet, its antigen is unknown. The PBMCs had their origin in about 9.7 ml of fresh peripheral blood. The CDR3 regions of TCR beta were amplified from RNA transcripts. TCR CDR3 regions were first amplified by RT-PCR with HTBI primers. TCRdb re-derived calls from the multiplex PCR reads in MiXCR, one entry per CDR3 protein. The profile shows some 570,000 distinct CDR3 sequences, roughly a sixth of them singletons. The sample belongs to a study of T cells in Graves' hyperthyroidism and ophthalmopathy. Whole-study findings and limits: Ophthalmopathy, as predicted by the model, came a median about seven months after the prediction.

The CDR3 is 15 amino acids. V dropped 2 bases and J dropped 4 bases, with 14 bases sitting between them. Germline values: CDR1 SGHAT, CDR2 FQNNGV. Sequenced material: blood. The chain carries TRBV11-2 and TRBJ1-1; tentative D call: TRBD1 (5 bases). The TCR was taken from a woman between 18 and 29 years old with Graves' ophthalmopathy. Written as DNA, the CDR3 is TGTGCCAGCAGCTTACGGGGGTCGATAGGCACTGAAGCTTTCTTT. Its protein product is CASSLRGSIGTEAFF.